This TCR beta chain comes out of a study of cytomegalovirus exposure and HLA in healthy donors. This CDR3 is 16 amino acids long. The germline V gene has CDR1 SGHRS and CDR2 YFSETQ. Germline trimming cut 4 bases from V and 3 bases from J; bases unmatched to any gene: 9. This PCR relied on a set of 60 Vbeta primers and 13 Jbeta primers. The data were produced by immunoSEQ multiplex PCR, yet TCRdb's version contains in-frame clones alone and is incomplete. The sample includes about 49,000 clones. Sample: PBMCs. This clonotype originated in a young man in good health and CMV-seropositive. J is TRBJ2-2 and V is TRBV5-1; 7 nucleotides align to TRBD1. The CDR3 DNA reads as TGCGCCAGCAGCCCGGAGACAGGGTCCTACACCGGGGAGCTGTTTTTT. Amino acid sequence: CASSPETGSYTGELFF.